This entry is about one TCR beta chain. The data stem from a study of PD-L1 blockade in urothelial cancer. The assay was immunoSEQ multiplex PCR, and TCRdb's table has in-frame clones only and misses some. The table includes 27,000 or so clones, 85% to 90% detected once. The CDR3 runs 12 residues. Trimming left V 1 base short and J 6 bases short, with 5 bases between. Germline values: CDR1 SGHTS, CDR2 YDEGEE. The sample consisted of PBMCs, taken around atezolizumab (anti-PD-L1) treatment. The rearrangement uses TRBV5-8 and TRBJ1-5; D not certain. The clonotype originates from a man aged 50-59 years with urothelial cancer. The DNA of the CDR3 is TGTGCCAGCAGCTTGAACAGTCAGCCCCAGCATTTT. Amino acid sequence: CASSLNSQPQHF.